The clone carrying this TCR beta chain was detected only a few times. These data come from a study of cytomegalovirus exposure and HLA in healthy donors. Libraries were prepared by immunoSEQ multiplex PCR; TCRdb keeps only in-frame clonotypes and omits some of them. Here the sample spans roughly 300,000 clones, roughly 90% being singletons. This CDR3 comprises 14 residues. Germline V lookup: CDR1 LGHNT, CDR2 FRNRAP. V lost 6 bases, J lost 6 bases, and 8 bases stayed unmatched. This rearrangement joins TRBV12-5 to TRBJ2-7; 10 bases line up with TRBD2. The sequence was collected from a woman aged 18 to 35 in good health and CMV-seronegative. The sequenced sample was PBMCs. CDR3 residues: CASGMGLAHLEQYF. CDR3 bases: TGTGCTAGTGGCATGGGACTAGCGCACCTCGAGCAGTACTTC.